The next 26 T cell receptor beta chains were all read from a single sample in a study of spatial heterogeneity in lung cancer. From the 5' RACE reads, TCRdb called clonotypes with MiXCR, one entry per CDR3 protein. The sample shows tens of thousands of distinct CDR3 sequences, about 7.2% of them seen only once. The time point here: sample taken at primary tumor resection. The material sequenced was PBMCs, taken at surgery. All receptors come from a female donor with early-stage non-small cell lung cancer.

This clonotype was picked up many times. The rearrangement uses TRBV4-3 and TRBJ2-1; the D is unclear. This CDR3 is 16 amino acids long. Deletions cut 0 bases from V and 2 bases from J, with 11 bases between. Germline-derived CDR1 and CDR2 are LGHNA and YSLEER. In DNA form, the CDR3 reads TGCGCCAGCAGCCAAGATCGGCCAGCGCCCTACAATGAGCAGTTCTTC. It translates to CASSQDRPAPYNEQFF.

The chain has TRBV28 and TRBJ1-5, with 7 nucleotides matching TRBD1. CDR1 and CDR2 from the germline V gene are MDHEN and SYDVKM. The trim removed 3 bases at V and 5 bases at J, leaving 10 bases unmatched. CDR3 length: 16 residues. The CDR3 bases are TGTGCCAGCAGTTTCCGAGGGGGCGGATTAGATCAGCCCCAGCATTTT. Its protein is CASSFRGGGLDQPQHF. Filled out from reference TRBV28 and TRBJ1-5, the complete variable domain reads DVKVTQSSRYLVKRTGEKVFLECVQDMDHENMFWYRQDPGLGLRLIYFSYDVKMKEKGDIPEGYSVSREKKERFSLILESASTNQTSMYLCASSFRGGGLDQPQHFGDGTRLSIL.

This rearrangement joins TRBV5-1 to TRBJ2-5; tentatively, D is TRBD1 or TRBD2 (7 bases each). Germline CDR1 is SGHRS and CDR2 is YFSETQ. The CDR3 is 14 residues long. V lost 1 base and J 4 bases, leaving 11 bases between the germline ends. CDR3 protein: CASSLQGGTETQYF. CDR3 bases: TGCGCCAGCAGCTTGCAGGGGGGGACAGAGACCCAGTACTTC.

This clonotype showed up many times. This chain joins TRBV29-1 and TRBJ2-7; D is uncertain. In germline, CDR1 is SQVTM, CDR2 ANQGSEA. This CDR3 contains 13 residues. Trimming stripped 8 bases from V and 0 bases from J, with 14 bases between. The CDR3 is CSSHRSSSYEQYF. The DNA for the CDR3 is TGCAGCTCCCACAGATCGAGCTCCTACGAGCAGTACTTC.

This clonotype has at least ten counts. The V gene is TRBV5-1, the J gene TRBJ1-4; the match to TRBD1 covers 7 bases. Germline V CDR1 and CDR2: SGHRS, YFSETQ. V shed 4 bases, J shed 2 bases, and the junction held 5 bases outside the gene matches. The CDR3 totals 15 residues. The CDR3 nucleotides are TGCGCCAGCAGCCGGCTGACAGGGACTAATGAAAAACTGTTTTTT. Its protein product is CASSRLTGTNEKLFF.

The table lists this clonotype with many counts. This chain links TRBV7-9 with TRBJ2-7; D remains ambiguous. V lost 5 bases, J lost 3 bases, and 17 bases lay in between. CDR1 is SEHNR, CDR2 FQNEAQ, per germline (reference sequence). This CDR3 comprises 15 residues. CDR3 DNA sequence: TGTGCCAGCAGCCCGCCCCCCCGGTACGGCTACGAGCAGTACTTC. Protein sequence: CASSPPPRYGYEQYF.

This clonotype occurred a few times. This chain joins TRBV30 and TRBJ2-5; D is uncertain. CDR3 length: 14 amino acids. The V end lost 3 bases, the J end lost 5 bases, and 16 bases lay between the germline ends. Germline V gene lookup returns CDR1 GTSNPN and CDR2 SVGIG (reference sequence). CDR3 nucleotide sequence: TGTGCCTGGAGCCCGGAAGGCAGTAGCGAGACCCAGTACTTC. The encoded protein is CAWSPEGSSETQYF.

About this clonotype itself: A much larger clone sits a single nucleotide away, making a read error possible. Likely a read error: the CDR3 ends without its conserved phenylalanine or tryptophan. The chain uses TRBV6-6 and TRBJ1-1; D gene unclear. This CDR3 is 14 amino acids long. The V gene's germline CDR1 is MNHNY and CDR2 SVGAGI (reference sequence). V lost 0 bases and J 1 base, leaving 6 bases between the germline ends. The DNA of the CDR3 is TGTGCCAGCAGTTACTCTGGGGAGAACACTGAAGCTTTCTTG. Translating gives CASSYSGENTEAFL.

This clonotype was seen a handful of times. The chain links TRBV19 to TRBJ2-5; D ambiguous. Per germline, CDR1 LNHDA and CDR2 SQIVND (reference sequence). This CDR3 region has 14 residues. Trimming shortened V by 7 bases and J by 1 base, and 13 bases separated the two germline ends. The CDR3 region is CASTPRWGQETQYF. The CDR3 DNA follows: TGTGCCAGTACCCCCCGGTGGGGCCAAGAGACCCAGTACTTC.

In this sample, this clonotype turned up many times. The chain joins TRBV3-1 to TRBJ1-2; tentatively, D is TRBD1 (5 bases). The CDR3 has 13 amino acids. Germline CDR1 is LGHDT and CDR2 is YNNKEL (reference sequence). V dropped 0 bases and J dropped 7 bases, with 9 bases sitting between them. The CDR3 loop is CASSQEAGVGYTF. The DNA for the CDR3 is TGTGCCAGCAGCCAAGAAGCGGGGGTTGGCTACACCTTC.

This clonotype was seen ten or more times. The CDR3 region is CASSPNWGMSGEQYF. Written as DNA, the CDR3 is TGTGCCAGCAGTCCTAACTGGGGAATGAGTGGGGAGCAGTACTTC. The chain is built from TRBV28 and TRBJ2-7; no firm D call. The germline V and J ends were trimmed by 5 bases and 7 bases, with 21 bases remaining between them. The CDR3 extends over 15 amino acids. Germline CDR1 is MDHEN and CDR2 is SYDVKM.

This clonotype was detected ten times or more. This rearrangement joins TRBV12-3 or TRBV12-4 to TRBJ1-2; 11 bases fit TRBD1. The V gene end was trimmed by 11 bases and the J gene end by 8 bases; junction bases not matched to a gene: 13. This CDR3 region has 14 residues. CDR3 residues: CAAGQGASFVGYTF. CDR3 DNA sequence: TGTGCCGCCGGACAGGGGGCGTCATTCGTCGGCTACACCTTC.

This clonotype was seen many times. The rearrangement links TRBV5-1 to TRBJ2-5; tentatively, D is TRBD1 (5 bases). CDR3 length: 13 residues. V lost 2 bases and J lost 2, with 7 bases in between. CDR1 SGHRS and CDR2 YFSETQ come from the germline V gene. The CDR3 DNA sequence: TGCGCCAGCAGCTTACAGGCACAAGAGACCCAGTACTTC. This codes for CASSLQAQETQYF. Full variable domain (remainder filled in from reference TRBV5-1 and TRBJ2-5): KAGVTQTPRYLIKTRGQQVTLSCSPISGHRSVSWYQQTPGQGLQFLFEYFSETQRNKGNFPGRFSGRQFSNSRSEMNVSTLELGDSALYLCASSLQAQETQYFGPGTRLLVL.

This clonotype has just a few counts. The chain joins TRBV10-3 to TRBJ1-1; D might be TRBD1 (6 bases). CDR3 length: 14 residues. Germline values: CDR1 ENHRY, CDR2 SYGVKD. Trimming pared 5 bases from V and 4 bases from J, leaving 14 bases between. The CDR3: CAISNHREGTEAFF. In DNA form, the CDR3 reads TGTGCCATCAGTAACCACAGGGAGGGCACTGAAGCTTTCTTT.

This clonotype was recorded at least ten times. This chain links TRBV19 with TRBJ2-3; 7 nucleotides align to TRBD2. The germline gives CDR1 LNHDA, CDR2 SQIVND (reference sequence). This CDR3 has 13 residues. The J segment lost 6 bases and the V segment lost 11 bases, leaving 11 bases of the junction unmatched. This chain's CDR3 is CASGGGTRDTQYF. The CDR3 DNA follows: TGTGCCTCAGGCGGGGGAACCAGGGATACGCAGTATTTT.

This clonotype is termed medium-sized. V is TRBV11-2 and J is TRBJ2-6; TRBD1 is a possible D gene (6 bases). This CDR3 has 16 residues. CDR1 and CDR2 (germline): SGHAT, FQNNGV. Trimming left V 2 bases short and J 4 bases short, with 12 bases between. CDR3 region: CASSLIAGAGANVLTF. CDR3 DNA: TGTGCCAGCAGCTTAATTGCAGGGGCCGGGGCCAACGTCCTGACTTTC. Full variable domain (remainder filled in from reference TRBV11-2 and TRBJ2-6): EAGVAQSPRYKIIEKRQSVAFWCNPISGHATLYWYQQILGQGPKLLIQFQNNGVVDDSQLPKDRFSAERLKGVDSTLKIQPAKLEDSAVYLCASSLIAGAGANVLTFGAGSRLTVL.

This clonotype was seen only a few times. This CDR3 is CSALKGTGGRGTEAFF. In DNA form, the CDR3 reads TGCAGTGCACTTAAGGGGACAGGGGGCCGGGGAACTGAAGCTTTCTTT. This chain uses TRBV20-1 with TRBJ1-1, with 12 bases identical to TRBD1. This CDR3 contains 16 residues. CDR1 and CDR2 from the germline V gene are DFQATT and SNEGSKA (reference sequence). J lost 5 bases, V lost 6 bases, and 13 bases had no gene match.

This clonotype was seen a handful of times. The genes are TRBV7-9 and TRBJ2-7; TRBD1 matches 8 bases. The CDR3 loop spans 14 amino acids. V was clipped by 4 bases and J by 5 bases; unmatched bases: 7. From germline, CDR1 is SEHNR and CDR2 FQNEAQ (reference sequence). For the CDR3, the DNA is TGTGCCAGCAGCTCGGACAGGGTCGGACACGAGCAGTACTTC. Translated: CASSSDRVGHEQYF.

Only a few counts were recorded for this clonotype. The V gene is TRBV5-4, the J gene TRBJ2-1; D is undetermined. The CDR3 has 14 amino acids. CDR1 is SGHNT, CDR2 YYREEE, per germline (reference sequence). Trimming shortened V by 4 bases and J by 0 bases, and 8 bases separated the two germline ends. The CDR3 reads CASSRVSSYNEQFF. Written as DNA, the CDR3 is TGTGCCAGCAGCAGGGTAAGCTCCTACAATGAGCAGTTCTTC.

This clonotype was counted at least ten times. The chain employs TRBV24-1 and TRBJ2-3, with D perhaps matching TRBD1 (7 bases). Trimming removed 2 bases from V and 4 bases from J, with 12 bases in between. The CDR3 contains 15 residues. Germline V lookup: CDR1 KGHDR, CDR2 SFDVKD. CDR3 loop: CATSDSPGGSDTQYF. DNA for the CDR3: TGTGCCACCAGTGATTCTCCAGGGGGGTCAGATACGCAGTATTTT.

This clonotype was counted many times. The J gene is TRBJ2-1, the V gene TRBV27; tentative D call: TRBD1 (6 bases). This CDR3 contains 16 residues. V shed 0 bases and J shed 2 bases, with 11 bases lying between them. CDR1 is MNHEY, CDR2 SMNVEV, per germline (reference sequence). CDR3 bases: TGTGCCAGCAGTTTATCGGCAGGGGAAACCTACAATGAGCAGTTCTTC. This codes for CASSLSAGETYNEQFF.

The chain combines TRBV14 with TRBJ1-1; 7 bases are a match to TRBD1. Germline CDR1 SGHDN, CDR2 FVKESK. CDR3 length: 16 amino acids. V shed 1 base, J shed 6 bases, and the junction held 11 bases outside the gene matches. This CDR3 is CASSQVGQLNIAEAFF. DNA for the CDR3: TGTGCCAGCAGCCAAGTGGGACAGCTGAACATCGCTGAAGCTTTCTTT. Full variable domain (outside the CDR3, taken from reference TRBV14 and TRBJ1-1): EAGVTQFPSHSVIEKGQTVTLRCDPISGHDNLYWYRRVMGKEIKFLLHFVKESKQDESGMPNNRFLAERTGGTYSTLKVQPAELEDSGVYFCASSQVGQLNIAEAFFGQGTRLTVV.

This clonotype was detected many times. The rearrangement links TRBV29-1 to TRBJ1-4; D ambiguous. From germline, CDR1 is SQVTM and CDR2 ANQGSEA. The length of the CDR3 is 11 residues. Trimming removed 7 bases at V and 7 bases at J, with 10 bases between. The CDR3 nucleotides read TGCAGCGCTGGGGAGGGTGAAAAACTGTTTTTT. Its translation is CSAGEGEKLFF.

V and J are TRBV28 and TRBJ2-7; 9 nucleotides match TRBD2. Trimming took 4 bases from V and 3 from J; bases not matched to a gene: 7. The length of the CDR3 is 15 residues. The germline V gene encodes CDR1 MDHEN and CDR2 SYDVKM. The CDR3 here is CASSSPAGGVYEQYF. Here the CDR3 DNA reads TGTGCCAGCAGTTCCCCAGCGGGAGGTGTCTACGAGCAGTACTTC.

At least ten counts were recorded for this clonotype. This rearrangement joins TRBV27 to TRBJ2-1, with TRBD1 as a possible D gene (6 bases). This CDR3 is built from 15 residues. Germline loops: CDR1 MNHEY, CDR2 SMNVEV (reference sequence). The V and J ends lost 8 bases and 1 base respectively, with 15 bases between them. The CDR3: CASGRDRSSYNEQFF. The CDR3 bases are TGTGCCAGCGGTCGTGACAGGTCATCCTACAATGAGCAGTTCTTC.

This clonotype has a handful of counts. The CDR3: CASSVEGGTYEQYF. Here the CDR3 DNA reads TGTGCCAGCAGCGTAGAAGGGGGGACCTACGAGCAGTACTTC. V gene TRBV9 combines with J gene TRBJ2-7, with D perhaps being TRBD1 or TRBD2 (6 bases each). Germline V CDR1 and CDR2: SGDLS, YYNGEE. V lost 0 bases, J lost 2 bases, and 9 bases lay in between. The CDR3 loop spans 14 amino acids.